Presented here are 9 T cell receptor beta chains from one specimen sequenced in a study of OX40 agonist ivuxolimab in advanced cancers. Sequencing used immunoSEQ multiplex PCR; TCRdb keeps in-frame clones, though not all of them. Among roughly 91,000 clones listed, around 90% were seen once. Here the sequenced sample was CD4+ or CD8+ T cells sorted from blood, taken in a trial of the OX40 agonist ivuxolimab. These TCRs come from an adult with an advanced solid tumor such as melanoma, head and neck, liver or kidney cancer.

A single count supports this clone. This sequence joins TRBV27 and TRBJ2-7, with D unclear. Germline V CDR1 and CDR2: MNHEY, SMNVEV (reference sequence). V was trimmed by 3 bases and J by 7 bases, leaving 19 bases between them. This CDR3 contains 15 residues. DNA of the CDR3: TGTGCCAGCAGTTTGAGTCAGGCGTTAGTGGGAGAGCAGTACTTC. Its translation is CASSLSQALVGEQYF.

The CDR3 here is CASSYSEQTYEQYF. CDR3 DNA sequence: TGTGCCAGCAGTTACTCAGAACAGACCTACGAGCAGTACTTC. V usage is TRBV6-6 and J usage is TRBJ2-7; D uncertain. This CDR3 is 14 amino acids long. Looked up from germline, CDR1 is MNHNY and CDR2 is SVGAGI (reference sequence). V was trimmed by 0 bases and J by 2 bases, leaving 8 bases between them.

This clone came up once. Written as DNA, the CDR3 is TGTGCCAGCAGTTCCCCAGGGGGAAACTATGGCTACACCTTC. Amino acid sequence: CASSSPGGNYGYTF. The J gene is TRBJ1-2, the V gene TRBV28; 7 bases match TRBD1. There are 14 residues in the CDR3. Germline lookup yields CDR1 MDHEN and CDR2 SYDVKM. J was trimmed by 2 bases and V by 4 bases; bases with no gene match: 4.

The chain combines TRBV6-6 with TRBJ2-5; TRBD1 matches at 7 bases. The V gene's germline CDR1 is MNHNY and CDR2 SVGAGI (reference sequence). There are 13 residues in the CDR3. V dropped 4 bases and J dropped 3; count of bases not matched to a gene: 2. The CDR3 loop reads CASSWDSKETQYF. The CDR3 DNA follows: TGTGCCAGCAGTTGGGACAGCAAAGAGACCCAGTACTTC.

J is TRBJ2-5 and V is TRBV18; TRBD1 matches at 7 bases. V gave up 0 bases and J gave up 3 bases; unmatched junction bases: 7. This CDR3 region has 16 residues. Germline loops: CDR1 KGHSH, CDR2 LQKENI. The CDR3 DNA sequence: TGTGCCAGCTCACCACCCGGAGTAGGGGGCAAAGAGACCCAGTACTTC. Its translation is CASSPPGVGGKETQYF.

The chain recombines TRBV9 with TRBJ2-1; 8 bases line up with TRBD1. Per the germline V gene, CDR1 is SGDLS and CDR2 is YYNGEE. After removal of 3 bases from V and 2 bases from J, the junction contained 4 bases not matched to a gene. This CDR3 region has 15 residues. CDR3 DNA sequence: TGTGCCAGCAGCGGCGGGACAGGTCCCTACAATGAGCAGTTCTTC. Protein: CASSGGTGPYNEQFF.

This sequence joins TRBV2 and TRBJ2-2, with D perhaps TRBD2 (6 bases). CDR1 and CDR2 from the germline V gene are SNHLY and FYNNEI. V was shortened by 2 bases and J by 2 bases, with 9 bases between the two germline ends. This CDR3 has 15 residues. The CDR3 here is CASSEQGGNTGELFF. The CDR3 DNA follows: TGTGCCAGCAGTGAACAGGGAGGTAACACCGGGGAGCTGTTTTTT.

This chain links TRBV5-1 with TRBJ1-4; D unclear. The germline gives CDR1 SGHRS, CDR2 YFSETQ. V was pared by 0 bases and J by 5 bases, with 11 bases between. The CDR3 extends over 15 amino acids. The CDR3, as DNA: TGCGCCAGCAGCTTGGTGGCAGAGCGGAATGAAAAACTGTTTTTT. Its protein product is CASSLVAERNEKLFF.

This chain links TRBV5-4 with TRBJ2-1, with D unclear. Trimming stripped 5 bases from V and 5 bases from J, with 11 bases between. The CDR3 sequence is 13 residues long. Germline CDR1 is SGHNT and CDR2 is YYREEE (reference sequence). The CDR3 sequence is CASSTGGNNEQFF. The CDR3 bases are TGTGCCAGCAGTACCGGTGGGAACAATGAGCAGTTCTTC.